The 8 T cell receptor beta chains below were found in one sample sequenced in a study of beta chain features in type 1 diabetes. Study-wide results and limits: Shortening that was moderate but significant affected the TCRB CDR3s of Type 1 diabetes patients in all four CD4+ subsets.

For these receptors, no antigen is known. The study reverse transcribed the entire isolated RNA, so it sequenced expressed TCRB transcripts. Generated by immunoSEQ multiplex PCR, the TCRdb table keeps only in-frame clones and is missing some. The repertoire holds about 260,000 clones, around 20% seen once, with roughly 0.028% in the top ten. The source material was naive CD4+ T cells from blood. These receptors came from a woman between 35 and 50 years old with type 1 diabetes.

This clone came up a few times. CDR3 in amino acids: CASSPDRVHMNTEAFF. CDR3 sequence (DNA): TGTGCCAGCAGCCCGGACAGGGTTCATATGAACACTGAAGCTTTCTTT. The chain joins TRBV28 to TRBJ1-1; TRBD1 aligns across 8 bases. With V trimmed by 6 bases and J by 0 bases, 9 bases remained unmatched. The CDR3 has 16 amino acids. CDR1 MDHEN and CDR2 SYDVKM come from the germline V gene.

The V and J genes are TRBV28 and TRBJ1-1; possible D gene TRBD1, 5 bases. This CDR3 region has 14 residues. The germline gives CDR1 MDHEN, CDR2 SYDVKM. V shed 5 bases and J shed 1 base, with 11 bases lying between them. The CDR3 region has the DNA TGTGCCAGCAGTCCGGGACTGCCGAACACTGAAGCTTTCTTT. It yields the protein CASSPGLPNTEAFF.

The J gene is TRBJ1-2, the V gene TRBV5-4; the match to TRBD1 covers 8 bases. Trimming removed 4 bases from V and 4 bases from J; junction bases left unmatched: 3. The CDR3 spans 13 residues. Germline V lookup: CDR1 SGHNT, CDR2 YYREEE (reference sequence). The CDR3 bases are TGTGCCAGCAGCGTGACAGGGGTCTATGGCTACACCTTC. Translated: CASSVTGVYGYTF.

J is TRBJ2-1 and V is TRBV18; tentatively, D is TRBD2 (5 bases). V was shortened by 2 bases and J by 1 base, with 9 bases between the two germline ends. CDR1 KGHSH and CDR2 LQKENI come from the germline V gene. This CDR3 comprises 15 residues. CDR3 nucleotide sequence: TGTGCCAGCTCACCATCGCGGAGGTCCTACAATGAGCAGTTCTTC. This gives the protein CASSPSRRSYNEQFF. The full variable domain, completed using reference TRBV18 and TRBJ2-1, is NAGVMQNPRHLVRRRGQEARLRCSPMKGHSHVYWYRQLPEEGLKFMVYLQKENIIDESGMPKERFSAEFPKEGPSILRIQQVVRGDSAAYFCASSPSRRSYNEQFFGPGTRLTVL.

The chain carries TRBV7-9 and TRBJ1-1; the D gene is possibly TRBD1 (5 bases). Germline V gene sequence: CDR1 SEHNR, CDR2 FQNEAQ (reference sequence). The CDR3 runs 13 residues. The germline V and J ends were trimmed by 5 bases and 8 bases, with 15 bases remaining between them. This CDR3 is CASSVATVSEAFF. The CDR3 DNA reads as TGTGCCAGCAGCGTCGCGACAGTCTCCGAAGCTTTCTTT.

This clone was seen once. V usage is TRBV28 and J usage is TRBJ2-7, with D possibly being TRBD2 (5 bases). There are 11 residues in the CDR3. Between the trimmed V and J ends, which lost 8 bases and 6 bases, there was a span of 11 bases. Germline V gene data show CDR1 as MDHEN and CDR2 as SYDVKM. CDR3 in amino acids: CASERYSEQYF. The CDR3 nucleotides are TGTGCCAGCGAGCGGTACTCCGAGCAGTACTTC.

The J gene is TRBJ1-6, the V gene TRBV21-1; no DNA check was done on the table's D call, TRBD1. TRBV21-1 corresponds to a pseudogene. This CDR3 has 13 amino acids. This chain's CDR3 is CASNTGDNSPLHF. The CDR3 region has the DNA TGTGCCAGCAATACAGGGGATAATTCACCCCTCCACTTT.

The V gene is TRBV14, the J gene TRBJ2-7; D unresolved. Trimming took off 4 bases at V and 3 bases at J, with 13 bases between the two ends. The germline V gene has CDR1 SGHDN and CDR2 FVKESK. The CDR3 spans 14 residues. The CDR3 nucleotides read TGTGCCAGCAGCCCCCGGTCGTGGAGCTACGAGCAGTACTTC. Its translation is CASSPRSWSYEQYF.